Here is one T cell receptor (beta chain) with its context. HTBI primers from iRepertoire and Arm-PCR of CDR3 regions yielded the TCR beta libraries. In TCRdb, the multiplex PCR reads were re-called with MiXCR into one record per CDR3 protein. The table lists more than 650,000 distinct CDR3 sequences, 25% to 30% of them singletons. This specimen belongs to a study of regulatory T cells in long-lasting Graves disease. Time point denoted: persistent/refractory GD, antithyroid drugs over 5 years with positive TRAb. The TCR library was made from RNA that had been extracted from PBMCs in TRIzol. Each patient gave approximately 9.6 milliliters of EDTA-anticoagulated peripheral blood. The sequence derives from a female donor with Graves disease. The sample in question was peripheral blood mononuclear cells (PBMCs), obtained when the disease was refractory, from a patient treated with antithyroid drugs.

CDR3 sequence reads: CASSLRRSQGTEAFF. CDR3 nucleotides: TGTGCCAGCAGCTTGAGGCGTTCCCAGGGCACTGAAGCTTTCTTT. The chain couples TRBV5-6 to TRBJ1-1; a possible D gene is TRBD1 (5 bases). The CDR3 totals 15 residues. Trimming shortened V by 1 base and J by 4 bases, and 14 bases separated the two germline ends. Germline V CDR1 and CDR2: SGHDT, YYEEEE. The full variable domain, completed using reference TRBV5-6 and TRBJ1-1, is DAGVTQSPTHLIKTRGQQVTLRCSPKSGHDTVSWYQQALGQGPQFIFQYYEEEERQRGNFPDRFSGHQFPNYSSELNVNALLLGDSALYLCASSLRRSQGTEAFFGQGTRLTVV.